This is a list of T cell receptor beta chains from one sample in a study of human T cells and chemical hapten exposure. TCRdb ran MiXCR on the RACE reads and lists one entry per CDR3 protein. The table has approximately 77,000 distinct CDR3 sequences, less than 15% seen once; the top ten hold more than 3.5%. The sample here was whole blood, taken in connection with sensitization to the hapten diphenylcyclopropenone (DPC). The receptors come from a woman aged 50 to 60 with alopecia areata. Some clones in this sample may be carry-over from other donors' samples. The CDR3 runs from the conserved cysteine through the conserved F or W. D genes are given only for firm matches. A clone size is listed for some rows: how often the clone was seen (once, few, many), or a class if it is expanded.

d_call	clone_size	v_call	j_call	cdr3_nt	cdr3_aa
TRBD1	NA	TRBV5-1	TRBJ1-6	TGCACCAGCAGCTTGGGGACAGTTAATTCACCCCTCCACTTT	CTSSLGTVNSPLHF
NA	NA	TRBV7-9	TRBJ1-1	TGTGCCAGCAGCTCAGGAGGTCAAGCTTTCTTT	CASSSGGQAFF
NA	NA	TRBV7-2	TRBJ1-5	TGTGCCAGCAGGAAGAGTGCAGGGGAAGGCCAGCCCCAGCATTTT	CASRKSAGEGQPQHF
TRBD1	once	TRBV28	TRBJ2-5	TGTGCCAGCAGACCTCCTACTCGTAGGGGGCGCCGAGAGACCCAGTACTTC	CASRPPTRRGRRETQYF
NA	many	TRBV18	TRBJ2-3	TGTGCCAGCTCACCCCTCCCTAGGGGGGGCCTCACAGATACGCAGTATTTT	CASSPLPRGGLTDTQYF
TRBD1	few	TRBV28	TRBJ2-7	TGTGCCAGCAGTGCAACCGGGACAGGGGGATTCGAGCAGTACTTC	CASSATGTGGFEQYF
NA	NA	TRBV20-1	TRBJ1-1	TGCAGTGCTAGAGACATTCTGAACACTGAAGCTTTCTTT	CSARDILNTEAFF
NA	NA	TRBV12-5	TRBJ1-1	TGTGCTAGTGGTTTGCAGACGCCAAACACTGAAGCTTTCTTT	CASGLQTPNTEAFF
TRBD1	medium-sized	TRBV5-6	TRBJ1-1	TGTGCCAGCAGCATGAGAAACCGACAGGGGAACACTGAAGCTTTCTTT	CASSMRNRQGNTEAFF
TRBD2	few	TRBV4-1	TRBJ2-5	TGCGCCAGCAGCCAAGTGGCGGGGGGCGGGACCCAGTACTTC	CASSQVAGGGTQYF
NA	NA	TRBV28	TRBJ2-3	TGTGCCAGCATTCACGGCTTGGGCACAGATACGCAGTATTTT	CASIHGLGTDTQYF
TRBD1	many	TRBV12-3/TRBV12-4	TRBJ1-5	TGTGCCAGCAGTCTTAGACAGGGTAGCAATCAGCCCCAGCATTTT	CASSLRQGSNQPQHF
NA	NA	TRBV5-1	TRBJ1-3	TGCGCCAGCAGCTTGGCCGAGTTGTCGCGCTCTGGAAACACCATATATTTT	CASSLAELSRSGNTIYF
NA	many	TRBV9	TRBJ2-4	TGTGCCAGCAGCGGAGGGTCCCCAGGGAGCATTCAGTACTTC	CASSGGSPGSIQYF
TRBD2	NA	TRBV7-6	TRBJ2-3	TGTGCCAGCAGCCTGGGGCCTAGCGGGAATACAGATACGCAGTATTTT	CASSLGPSGNTDTQYF
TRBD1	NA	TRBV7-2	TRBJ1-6	TGTGCCAGCAGTAGTCGGGACAGGGGCGGTTTCTATAATTCACCCCTCCACTTT	CASSSRDRGGFYNSPLHF
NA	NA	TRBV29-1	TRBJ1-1	TGCAGCGTTGTGGGACGGGGCATGGACACTGAAGCTTTCTTT	CSVVGRGMDTEAFF
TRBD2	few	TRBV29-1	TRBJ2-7	TGCAGCGTTGAACTAGCGGGAGTAGTCGACGAGCAGTACTTC	CSVELAGVVDEQYF
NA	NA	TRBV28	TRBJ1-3	TGTGCCAGCAGTTTTTCCGTGGGGGGCTCGGCCGGAAACACCATATATTTT	CASSFSVGGSAGNTIYF
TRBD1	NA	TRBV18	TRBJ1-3	TGTGCCAGCTCACCAACCGGGACAGCCTCTGGAAACACCATATATTTT	CASSPTGTASGNTIYF
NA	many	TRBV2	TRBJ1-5	TGTGCCAGCTCCTACAGCAATAGCAATCAGCCCCAGCATTTT	CASSYSNSNQPQHF
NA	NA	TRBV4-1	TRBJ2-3	TGCGCCAGCAGCCAATGGGTAGCGAATACGCAGTATTTT	CASSQWVANTQYF
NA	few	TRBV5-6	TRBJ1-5	TGTGCCAGCAGCCGAGAGAGTAGCAATCAGCCCCAGCATTTT	CASSRESSNQPQHF
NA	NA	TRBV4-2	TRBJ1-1	TGTGCCAGCAGCCAAGAAAGTCAAAGGGGCACTGAAGCTTTCTTT	CASSQESQRGTEAFF
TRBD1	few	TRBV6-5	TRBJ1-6	TGTGCCAGCAACGAACAGGGGGCTCATTCACCCCTCCACTTT	CASNEQGAHSPLHF
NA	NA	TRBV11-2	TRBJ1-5	TGTGCCAGCTCAAGGGCAGGGTCGGGAGGCAATCAGCCCCAGCATTTT	CASSRAGSGGNQPQHF
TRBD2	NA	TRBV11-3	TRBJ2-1	TGTGCCAGCAGCCGTAGCGGGAGCTACAATGAGCAGTTCTTC	CASSRSGSYNEQFF
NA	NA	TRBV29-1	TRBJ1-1	TGCAGCGGGAGGACTCAGAACACTGAAGCTTTCTTT	CSGRTQNTEAFF
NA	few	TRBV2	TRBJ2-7	TGTGCCAGCGGGGGGCAGGGGAGGAACGAGCAGTACTTC	CASGGQGRNEQYF
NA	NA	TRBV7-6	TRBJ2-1	TGTGCCAGCAGCCAAAATTTAGCGTCCCCCGGGAATGAGCAGTTCTTC	CASSQNLASPGNEQFF
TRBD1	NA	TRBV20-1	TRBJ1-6	TGCAGTGCTAGGGGACAGGGAGATTCACCCCTCCACTTT	CSARGQGDSPLHF
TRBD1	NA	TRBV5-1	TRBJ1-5	TGCGCCAGCAGCCCCTCGACAGGGGGGCAGCCCCAGCATTTT	CASSPSTGGQPQHF
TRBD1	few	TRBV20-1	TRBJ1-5	TGCAGTGCTAGAAGGACAGGGGGCAGCAATCAGCCCCAGCATTTT	CSARRTGGSNQPQHF
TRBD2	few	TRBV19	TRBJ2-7	TGTGCCAGTAGTCCGCGGACTAGCGGGTTCTTCCACGAGCAGTACTTC	CASSPRTSGFFHEQYF
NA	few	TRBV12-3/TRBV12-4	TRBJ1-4	TGTGCCAGCAGCCCCGGCAGGGGTGGTGAAAAACTGTTTTTT	CASSPGRGGEKLFF
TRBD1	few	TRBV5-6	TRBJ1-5	TGTGCCAGCAGTCATGGCCAGGGGGCTAGCAATCAGCCCCAGCATTTT	CASSHGQGASNQPQHF
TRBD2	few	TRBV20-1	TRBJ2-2	TGCAGTGCTAGAGCTAGCGGGAGGGCGAAGTTATCCGGGGAGCTGTTTTTT	CSARASGRAKLSGELFF
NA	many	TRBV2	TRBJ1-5	TGTGCCAGCAGTGTGACAGAGGATAAGCATTTT	CASSVTEDKHF
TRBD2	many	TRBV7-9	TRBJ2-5	TGTGCCAGCAGCTTTAAGGCGGGAGTGCAAGAGACCCAGTACTTC	CASSFKAGVQETQYF
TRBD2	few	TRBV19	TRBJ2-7	TGTGCCAGTAGCCGAGGGCCGGGACTAGCTGATCACGAGCAGTACTTC	CASSRGPGLADHEQYF
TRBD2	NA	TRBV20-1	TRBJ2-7	TGCAGTGCGAAGAGGACTAGCTACGAGCAGTACTTC	CSAKRTSYEQYF
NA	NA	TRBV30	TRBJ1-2	TGTGCCTGGGCGAAATATTCCCTCTATGGCTACACCTTC	CAWAKYSLYGYTF
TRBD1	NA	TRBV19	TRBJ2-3	TGTGCCAGTAGTATAGGAGGGGGCGGCACAGATACGCAGTATTTT	CASSIGGGGTDTQYF
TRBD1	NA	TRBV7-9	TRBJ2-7	TGTGCCAGCAGCAGAAGTTTTGGGAGGACAGGGAGTGAAGGGTTCTACGAGCAGTACTTC	CASSRSFGRTGSEGFYEQYF
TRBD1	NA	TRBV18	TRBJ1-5	TGTGCCAGCTCACCACCGGGAACAGGGGGCAGGGATCAGCCCCAGCATTTT	CASSPPGTGGRDQPQHF
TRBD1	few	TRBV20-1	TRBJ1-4	TGCAGTGCTAAACGGGGGCCCAGGGGGATTGAAAAACTGTTTTTT	CSAKRGPRGIEKLFF
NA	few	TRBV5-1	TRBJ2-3	TGCGCCAGCAGACAGGACAGCGGCACAGATACGCAGTATTTT	CASRQDSGTDTQYF
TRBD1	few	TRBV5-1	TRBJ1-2	TGCGCCAGCAGCGCGGGGGACAGGGGCCGCGCTAGGAGCTACACCTTC	CASSAGDRGRARSYTF
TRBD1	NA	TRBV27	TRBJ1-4	TGTGCCAGCAGTTACAGGGGTAATGAAAAACTGTTTTTT	CASSYRGNEKLFF
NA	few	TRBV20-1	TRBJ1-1	TGCAGTGCCGACGGGAATGGTGGAGACACTGAAGCTTTCTTT	CSADGNGGDTEAFF
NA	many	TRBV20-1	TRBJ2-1	TGCAGTGCTAGTCCTAGAGAAGAGCAGTTCTTC	CSASPREEQFF
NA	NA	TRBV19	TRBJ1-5	TGTGCCAGTGCACAGAATAGCAATCAGCCCCAGCATTTT	CASAQNSNQPQHF
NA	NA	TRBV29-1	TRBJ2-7	TGCAGCGTTGTCGTGGACATTGGATACGAGCAGTACTTC	CSVVVDIGYEQYF